The T cell receptor beta chain under discussion was sequenced for a study of early T cells in non-severe SARS-CoV-2 infection. This clonotype was found many times. Its antigen is undetermined. The junction had 9 bases not matched to a gene; V was cut back by 1 base and J by 9 bases. The CDR3 consists of 16 residues. Germline CDR1 SGHTA, CDR2 FQGNSA. The library protocol tagged individual cDNA molecules with unique molecular identifiers. TCRdb reprocessed the 5' RACE reads via MiXCR and lists one record per CDR3 protein. Of about 60,000 distinct CDR3 sequences listed, approximately 9% are singletons. Study findings and constraints: There was a bias toward anti-spike CD8 responses in VDJdb matching, which missed private and CD4 specificities.

This clonotype originated in an adult who was a healthcare worker with PCR-confirmed SARS-CoV-2 infection or an uninfected control (not recorded which). V gene TRBV7-2 combines with J gene TRBJ1-5, with 10 positions matching TRBD1. The specimen sequenced was whole blood. The CDR3 here is CASSLGDRGRRGPQHF. The CDR3 DNA sequence: TGTGCCAGCAGCTTAGGTGACAGGGGGCGAAGAGGGCCCCAGCATTTT.